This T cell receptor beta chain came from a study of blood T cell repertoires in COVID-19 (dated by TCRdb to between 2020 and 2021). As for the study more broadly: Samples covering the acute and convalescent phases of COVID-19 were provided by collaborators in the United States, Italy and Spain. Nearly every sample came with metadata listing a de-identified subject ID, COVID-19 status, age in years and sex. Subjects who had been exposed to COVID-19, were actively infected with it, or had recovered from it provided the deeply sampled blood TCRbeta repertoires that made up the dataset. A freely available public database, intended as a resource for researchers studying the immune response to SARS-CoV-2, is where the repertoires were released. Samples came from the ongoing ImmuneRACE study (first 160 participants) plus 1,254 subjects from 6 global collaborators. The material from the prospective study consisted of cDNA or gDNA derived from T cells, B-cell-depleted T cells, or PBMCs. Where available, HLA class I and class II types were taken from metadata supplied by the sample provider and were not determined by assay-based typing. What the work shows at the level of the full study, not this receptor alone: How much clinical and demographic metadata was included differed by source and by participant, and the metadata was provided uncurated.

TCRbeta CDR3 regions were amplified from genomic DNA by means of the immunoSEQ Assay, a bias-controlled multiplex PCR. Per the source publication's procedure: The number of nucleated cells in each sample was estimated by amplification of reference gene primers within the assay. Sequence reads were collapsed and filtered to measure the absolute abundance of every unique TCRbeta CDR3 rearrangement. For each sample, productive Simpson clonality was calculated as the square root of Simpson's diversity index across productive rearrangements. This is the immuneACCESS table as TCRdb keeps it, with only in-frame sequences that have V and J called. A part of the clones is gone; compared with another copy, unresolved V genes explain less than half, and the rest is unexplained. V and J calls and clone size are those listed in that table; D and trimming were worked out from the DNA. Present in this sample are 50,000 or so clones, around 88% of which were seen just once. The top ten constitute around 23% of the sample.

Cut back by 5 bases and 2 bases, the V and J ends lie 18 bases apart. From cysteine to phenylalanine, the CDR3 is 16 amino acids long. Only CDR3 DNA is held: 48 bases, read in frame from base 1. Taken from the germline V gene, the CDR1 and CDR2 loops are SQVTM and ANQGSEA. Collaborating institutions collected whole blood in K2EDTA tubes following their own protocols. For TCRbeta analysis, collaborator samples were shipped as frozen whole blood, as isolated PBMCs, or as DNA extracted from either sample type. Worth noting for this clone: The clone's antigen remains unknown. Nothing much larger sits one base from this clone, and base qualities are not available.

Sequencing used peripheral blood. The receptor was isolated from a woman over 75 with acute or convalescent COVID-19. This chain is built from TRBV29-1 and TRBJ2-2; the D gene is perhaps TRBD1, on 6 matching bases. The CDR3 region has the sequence CSVFLFGQLNTGELFF. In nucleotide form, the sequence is TGCAGCGTTTTTCTTTTTGGACAGCTAAACACCGGGGAGCTGTTTTTT.